This T cell receptor (beta chain) was documented in a study of T cell responses to AZD1222 COVID-19 vaccine. General observations from the study: Scientists sampled the repertoires only once the peak T cell response had passed.

Some clones are missing from TCRdb's copy, which holds only in-frame ones; the method was immunoSEQ multiplex PCR. The sample carries roughly 99,000 clones, approximately 91% recorded once. Note on this clone: The antigen remains undetermined.

The germline CDR1 and CDR2 sequences are LGHDT and YNNKEL (reference sequence). Trimming removed 2 bases from V and 6 bases from J, with 16 bases in between. The CDR3 consists of 15 residues. Pooling was applied to second doses at about 4 or about 12 weeks. This material consisted of peripheral blood, taken 28 days after the second AZD1222 dose. This chain joins TRBV3-1 (or the pseudogene TRBV3-2) and TRBJ1-1; tentative D call: TRBD1 (5 bases). The receptor was derived from an adult who received the AZD1222 COVID-19 vaccine. The CDR3 sequence: CASSQPRGAGAEAFF. CDR3 DNA: TGTGCCAGCAGCCAACCGCGCGGGGCGGGTGCTGAAGCTTTCTTT.